This is a list of T cell receptor beta chains from one sample in a study of T cells in Graves' hyperthyroidism and ophthalmopathy. Via MiXCR, TCRdb re-called the multiplex PCR reads, giving one row per CDR3 protein. The sample comprises under 400,000 distinct CDR3 sequences, 25% of which are singletons, and over 70% rests with the top ten. The sample comprised blood. These receptors originate from a man aged 50 or older with Graves' hyperthyroidism. Each CDR3 is given with its conserved first and last residue. Fields, in order: CDR3 protein, CDR3 DNA, V gene, J gene, clone size, D gene. D genes are given only for firm matches. Clone size is stated in some rows and not others, as once, few, many or a class when expanded.

cdr3_aa: CASSQEQVSGETQYF
cdr3_nt: TGTGCCAGCAGCCAGGAACAGGTATCTGGGGAGACCCAGTACTTC
v_call: TRBV3-1
j_call: TRBJ2-5
clone_size: .
d_call: .

cdr3_aa: CASSRTGGLQETQYF
cdr3_nt: TGTGCCAGCAGCCGGACAGGGGGTTTACAAGAGACCCAGTACTTC
v_call: TRBV11-2
j_call: TRBJ2-5
clone_size: many
d_call: TRBD1

cdr3_aa: CEGGQGFYEQYF
cdr3_nt: TGCGAGGGGGGACAGGGGTTCTACGAGCAGTACTTC
v_call: TRBV12-3/TRBV12-4
j_call: TRBJ2-7
clone_size: .
d_call: TRBD1

cdr3_aa: CAWSGGGEQYF
cdr3_nt: TGTGCCTGGAGTGGCGGGGGCGAGCAGTACTTC
v_call: TRBV30
j_call: TRBJ2-7
clone_size: many
d_call: TRBD2

cdr3_aa: CSAASPGTGRHEQYF
cdr3_nt: TGCAGTGCTGCGAGCCCCGGGACAGGGAGACACGAGCAGTACTTC
v_call: TRBV20-1
j_call: TRBJ2-7
clone_size: many
d_call: TRBD1

cdr3_aa: CATSRDSGRYYEQYF
cdr3_nt: TGTGCCACCAGCAGAGACAGCGGGAGGTACTACGAGCAGTACTTC
v_call: TRBV15
j_call: TRBJ2-7
clone_size: many
d_call: TRBD2

cdr3_aa: CASSQGDSYEQYF
cdr3_nt: TGTGCCAGCAGCCAAGGGGACAGCTACGAGCAGTACTTC
v_call: TRBV3-1
j_call: TRBJ2-7
clone_size: many
d_call: TRBD1

cdr3_aa: CASSLKRVAYNEQFF
cdr3_nt: TGTGCCAGCAGCCTGAAGCGGGTGGCGTACAATGAGCAGTTCTTC
v_call: TRBV2
j_call: TRBJ2-1
clone_size: .
d_call: .

cdr3_aa: CSVGGDNEQFF
cdr3_nt: TGCAGTGTTGGGGGGGACAATGAGCAGTTCTTC
v_call: TRBV20-1
j_call: TRBJ2-1
clone_size: .
d_call: TRBD2

cdr3_aa: CSVEDRGAGLALNEQYF
cdr3_nt: TGCAGCGTTGAAGATCGAGGAGCGGGCCTCGCATTGAACGAGCAGTACTTC
v_call: TRBV29-1
j_call: TRBJ2-7
clone_size: .
d_call: .

cdr3_aa: CASSLRGTFAMNTEAFF
cdr3_nt: TGTGCCAGCAGCTTGAGGGGAACATTTGCAATGAACACTGAAGCTTTCTTT
v_call: TRBV5-8
j_call: TRBJ1-1
clone_size: .
d_call: .

cdr3_aa: CASSLAQASGSSKTQYF
cdr3_nt: TGTGCCAGCAGCTTAGCGCAGGCTAGCGGGAGCTCGAAGACCCAGTACTTC
v_call: TRBV7-9
j_call: TRBJ2-5
clone_size: many
d_call: TRBD2

cdr3_aa: CASSWETGAASDAQYF
cdr3_nt: TGTGCCAGCAGCTGGGAAACAGGGGCCGCGTCCGATGCGCAGTATTTT
v_call: TRBV11-3
j_call: TRBJ2-3
clone_size: .
d_call: TRBD1

cdr3_aa: CASSFVAGARNEQFF
cdr3_nt: TGTGCCAGCAGCTTCGTGGCAGGCGCCAGGAATGAGCAGTTCTTC
v_call: TRBV11-3
j_call: TRBJ2-1
clone_size: many
d_call: .

cdr3_aa: CSVKRDTDTQYF
cdr3_nt: TGCAGTGTAAAGCGGGACACAGATACGCAGTATTTT
v_call: TRBV20-1
j_call: TRBJ2-3
clone_size: .
d_call: TRBD2

cdr3_aa: CASSLGGGLANEQFF
cdr3_nt: TGTGCCAGCAGCTTAGGGGGGGGTCTAGCCAATGAGCAGTTCTTC
v_call: TRBV11-2
j_call: TRBJ2-1
clone_size: .
d_call: TRBD2

cdr3_aa: CASSLTSGSRTQYF
cdr3_nt: TGTGCCAGCAGTTTGACTAGCGGATCTAGAACGCAGTATTTT
v_call: TRBV12-3/TRBV12-4
j_call: TRBJ2-3
clone_size: many
d_call: TRBD2

cdr3_aa: CASSYELAGGRNEQFF
cdr3_nt: TGTGCCAGCAGTTACGAACTAGCGGGAGGTCGGAATGAGCAGTTCTTC
v_call: TRBV6-1
j_call: TRBJ2-1
clone_size: many
d_call: TRBD2

cdr3_aa: CSARSAESYEQYF
cdr3_nt: TGCAGTGCTAGATCTGCAGAGTCCTACGAGCAGTACTTC
v_call: TRBV20-1
j_call: TRBJ2-7
clone_size: many
d_call: .

cdr3_aa: CATSDSSGTGAASEQYF
cdr3_nt: TGTGCCACCAGTGATTCTTCCGGGACAGGGGCCGCATCCGAGCAGTACTTC
v_call: TRBV24-1
j_call: TRBJ2-7
clone_size: .
d_call: TRBD1

cdr3_aa: CAGKDGSNTEAFF
cdr3_nt: TGTGCCGGAAAAGACGGATCGAACACTGAAGCTTTCTTT
v_call: TRBV6-1
j_call: TRBJ1-1
clone_size: .
d_call: .

cdr3_aa: CASSLGASGRWGADTQYF
cdr3_nt: TGTGCCAGCAGTTTAGGGGCTAGCGGGCGTTGGGGAGCAGATACGCAGTATTTT
v_call: TRBV12-3/TRBV12-4
j_call: TRBJ2-3
clone_size: many
d_call: TRBD2

cdr3_aa: CASSSRLAEYTDTQYF
cdr3_nt: TGTGCCAGCAGCTCAAGACTAGCGGAGTACACAGATACGCAGTATTTT
v_call: TRBV7-2
j_call: TRBJ2-3
clone_size: many
d_call: TRBD2

cdr3_aa: CATSTDEGREGNEQFF
cdr3_nt: TGTGCCACCAGCACCGACGAGGGGCGGGAGGGCAATGAGCAGTTCTTC
v_call: TRBV15
j_call: TRBJ2-1
clone_size: once
d_call: TRBD2

cdr3_aa: CASSRPPTGGSYEQYF
cdr3_nt: TGCGCCAGCAGTAGACCACCGACAGGGGGATCCTACGAGCAGTACTTC
v_call: TRBV5-1
j_call: TRBJ2-7
clone_size: once
d_call: TRBD1

cdr3_aa: CSAGATANYGYTF
cdr3_nt: TGCAGTGCGGGCGCGACCGCTAACTATGGCTACACCTTC
v_call: TRBV20-1
j_call: TRBJ1-2
clone_size: .
d_call: .

cdr3_aa: CASSQQGAQETQYF
cdr3_nt: TGCGCCAGCAGCCAACAGGGGGCCCAAGAGACCCAGTACTTC
v_call: TRBV5-1
j_call: TRBJ2-5
clone_size: few
d_call: TRBD1

cdr3_aa: CASSSLGQGAGDTQYF
cdr3_nt: TGTGCCAGCAGTTCCTTGGGACAGGGGGCGGGAGATACGCAGTATTTT
v_call: TRBV27
j_call: TRBJ2-3
clone_size: many
d_call: TRBD1

cdr3_aa: CASRGQGDQYTEAFF
cdr3_nt: TGCGCCAGCAGAGGACAGGGGGATCAGTACACTGAAGCTTTCTTT
v_call: TRBV5-1
j_call: TRBJ1-1
clone_size: .
d_call: TRBD1

cdr3_aa: CASSLGGATIYEQYF
cdr3_nt: TGCGCCAGCAGCTTAGGAGGGGCAACCATCTACGAGCAGTACTTC
v_call: TRBV5-1
j_call: TRBJ2-7
clone_size: few
d_call: .

cdr3_aa: CASSSIGGYNTEAFF
cdr3_nt: TGCGCCAGCAGCTCCATTGGGGGGTACAACACTGAAGCTTTCTTT
v_call: TRBV4-1
j_call: TRBJ1-1
clone_size: few
d_call: .

cdr3_aa: CASSQDLQGFADTQYF
cdr3_nt: TGTGCCAGCAGCCAAGATCTTCAGGGGTTCGCAGATACGCAGTATTTT
v_call: TRBV14
j_call: TRBJ2-3
clone_size: .
d_call: .

cdr3_aa: CASTPRTGSSNQPQHF
cdr3_nt: TGTGCCAGTACCCCCAGGACAGGTTCTAGCAATCAGCCCCAGCATTTT
v_call: TRBV19
j_call: TRBJ1-5
clone_size: .
d_call: TRBD1

cdr3_aa: CASSLVENTGELFF
cdr3_nt: TGTGCCAGCAGCTTAGTCGAGAACACCGGGGAGCTGTTTTTT
v_call: TRBV7-9
j_call: TRBJ2-2
clone_size: few
d_call: .

cdr3_aa: CASSPRLARRNPDTQYF
cdr3_nt: TGCGCCAGCAGCCCAAGATTAGCGCGGAGAAACCCAGATACGCAGTATTTT
v_call: TRBV5-1
j_call: TRBJ2-3
clone_size: .
d_call: .

cdr3_aa: CASSEVGTGGYEQYF
cdr3_nt: TGTGCCAGCAGTGAAGTCGGGACAGGTGGATACGAGCAGTACTTC
v_call: TRBV6-1
j_call: TRBJ2-7
clone_size: many
d_call: TRBD1

cdr3_aa: CASSLRQTYEAFF
cdr3_nt: TGTGCCAGCAGTTTAAGGCAGACTTATGAAGCTTTCTTT
v_call: TRBV28
j_call: TRBJ1-1
clone_size: .
d_call: .

cdr3_aa: CASSQNVGLDTQYF
cdr3_nt: TGTGCCAGCAGCCAGAACGTCGGTTTAGATACGCAGTATTTT
v_call: TRBV3-1
j_call: TRBJ2-3
clone_size: .
d_call: .

cdr3_aa: CASSVDPSQPQHF
cdr3_nt: TGTGCCAGCAGCGTAGACCCGAGTCAGCCCCAGCATTTT
v_call: TRBV9
j_call: TRBJ1-5
clone_size: .
d_call: .

cdr3_aa: CASSRTPGLAGGSSYNEQFF
cdr3_nt: TGTGCCAGCAGTCGAACCCCGGGACTAGCGGGAGGGAGCTCCTACAATGAGCAGTTCTTC
v_call: TRBV7-2
j_call: TRBJ2-1
clone_size: many
d_call: TRBD2

cdr3_aa: CASSLAPVITDTQYF
cdr3_nt: TGCGCCAGCAGCTTGGCCCCCGTGATCACAGATACGCAGTATTTT
v_call: TRBV5-1
j_call: TRBJ2-3
clone_size: few
d_call: .

cdr3_aa: CASRVSPTGELFF
cdr3_nt: TGCGCCAGCAGGGTCAGCCCTACCGGGGAGCTGTTTTTT
v_call: TRBV5-1
j_call: TRBJ2-2
clone_size: .
d_call: .